The clone carrying this T cell receptor beta chain was observed a few times. Its antigen is not identified. The sample is drawn from a study of T cell responses to AZD1222 COVID-19 vaccine. Study conclusions and caveats: Seropositive AZD1222 recipients at baseline numbered only five or six. Donors skewed white British and female; clonal diversity was possibly underestimated.

The data were produced by immunoSEQ multiplex PCR, yet TCRdb's version contains in-frame clones alone and is incomplete. This sample has some 100,000 clones, with roughly nine tenths found just once. The CDR3 is made up of 14 amino acids. V gave up 8 bases and J gave up 3 bases, with 11 bases separating them. Germline V gene data show CDR1 as SNHLY and CDR2 as FYNNEI. The receptor was isolated from an adult in good health. V is TRBV2 and J is TRBJ1-6; D gene unclear. The material was peripheral blood, obtained on day 0 of AZD1222 vaccination. CDR3 amino acids: CASHAQLYNSPLHF. The DNA for the CDR3 is TGTGCCAGCCATGCACAGCTCTATAATTCACCCCTCCACTTT. Drawing the rest from reference TRBV2 and TRBJ1-6, the complete variable domain is EPEVTQTPSHQVTQMGQEVILRCVPISNHLYFYWYRQILGQKVEFLVSFYNNEISEKSEIFDDQFSVERPDGSNFTLKIRSTKLEDSAMYFCASHAQLYNSPLHFGNGTRLTVT.